Below are 9 T cell receptor beta chains sequenced from a single sample in a study of Graves' ophthalmopathy and Graves' hyperthyroidism. Amplification from RNA transcripts yielded the TCR beta CDR3 regions. The library came from an HTBI-primed first-round RT-PCR and a second-round multiplex PCR. TCRdb re-analysed the multiplex PCR reads in MiXCR, keeping a single row per CDR3 protein. The sample contains hundreds of thousands of distinct CDR3 sequences, 22% of which appear only once. Sequenced: peripheral blood. The receptors here all came from a woman aged 18-29 years with stable Graves' hyperthyroidism. Some clones in this sample may be carry-over from other donors' samples.

This clonotype appeared many times. This chain joins TRBV9 and TRBJ2-7; 7 positions agree with TRBD2. Germline V gene lookup returns CDR1 SGDLS and CDR2 YYNGEE. V trimming: 4 bases; J trimming: 6 bases; junction bases outside the gene matches: 7. This CDR3 has 13 residues. CDR3 nucleotides: TGTGCCAGCAGCCTGGGTAGGGAGGGCGAGCAGTACTTC. It codes for CASSLGREGEQYF.

This clonotype was found many times. The chain couples TRBV7-6 to TRBJ2-7; D is perhaps TRBD1 (6 bases). Trimming cost V 4 bases and J 3 bases, with 13 bases left between them. This CDR3 spans 14 amino acids. CDR1 and CDR2 (germline): SGHVS, FNYEAQ. Here the CDR3 reads CASSYRDGDYEQYF. The DNA for the CDR3 is TGTGCCAGCAGCTACAGGGACGGCGACTACGAGCAGTACTTC.

This clonotype turned up a few times. The final CDR3 position lacks the conserved phenylalanine or tryptophan, pointing to a likely read error. The chain employs TRBV18 and TRBJ1-1; D unclear. The CDR3 extends over 14 amino acids. Germline V gene sequence: CDR1 KGHSH, CDR2 LQKENI. Trimming removed 6 bases at V and 4 bases at J, with 15 bases between. In DNA, the CDR3 is TGTGCCAGCTCGCTCAATCGGGAAACCACTGAAGCTTTCCTT. Translated, it gives CASSLNRETTEAFL.

This clonotype came up many times. The chain carries TRBV6-1 and TRBJ1-2; D remains unclear. Trimming removed 0 bases from V and 4 bases from J, with 6 bases in between. The CDR3 runs 13 residues. Germline assignment: CDR1 MNHNS and CDR2 SASEGT. DNA of the CDR3: TGTGCCAGCAGTGAAGCCCTAGGCTATGGCTACACCTTC. Translated: CASSEALGYGYTF.

This clonotype was seen many times. The chain carries TRBV6-1 and TRBJ1-5; perhaps TRBD1 as D (6 bases). The germline gives CDR1 MNHNS, CDR2 SASEGT. The V gene lost 5 bases and the J gene lost 0 bases, with 17 bases spanning the gap. This CDR3 is 17 amino acids long. CDR3 loop: CASSPRGGQTSNQPQHF. DNA of the CDR3: TGTGCCAGCAGTCCTCGGGGGGGGCAGACTAGCAATCAGCCCCAGCATTTT.

This clonotype was found many times. This sequence joins TRBV6-2 or TRBV6-3 and TRBJ1-5; D is ambiguous. CDR1 is MNHEY and CDR2 is SVGEGT in the germline V gene. This CDR3 comprises 17 residues. Trimming removed 2 bases from V and 1 base from J, with 15 bases in between. The CDR3, as DNA: TGTGCCAGCAGTTACCTGATCGGACTTGGAAGCAATCAGCCCCAGCATTTT. Translation gives CASSYLIGLGSNQPQHF.

The chain employs TRBV6-1 and TRBJ1-3; unclear D gene. In germline, CDR1 is MNHNS, CDR2 SASEGT. Trimming shortened V by 6 bases and J by 2 bases, and 14 bases separated the two germline ends. The CDR3 length is 15 residues. This CDR3 reads CASSPSSTAGNTIYF. The CDR3 nucleotides are TGTGCCAGCAGCCCGAGCAGTACCGCTGGAAACACCATATATTTT.

This clonotype was recorded many times. The gene calls are TRBV27 and TRBJ1-1; TRBD1 aligns across 7 bases. Trimming took 4 bases from V and 4 from J; bases not matched to a gene: 3. There are 13 residues in the CDR3. Per germline, CDR1 MNHEY and CDR2 SMNVEV (reference sequence). CDR3 sequence: CASSSRQGTEAFF. As DNA, the CDR3 is TGTGCCAGCAGTTCGAGACAGGGCACTGAAGCTTTCTTT.

This clonotype was observed at least ten times. The CDR3 here is CASSRDRGESAQHF. CDR3 DNA sequence: TGTGCCAGCAGTAGGGACAGGGGAGAATCAGCCCAGCATTTT. This rearrangement joins TRBV6-1 to TRBJ1-5, with 10 bases that match TRBD1. The CDR3 spans 14 residues. Losses at the gene ends were 5 bases for V and 11 bases for J; bases not matched to a gene: 9. The germline V gene encodes CDR1 MNHNS and CDR2 SASEGT.